A selection of T cell receptor beta chains follows, all from one sample in a study of CD8 T cells in ankylosing spondylitis. Via MiXCR, TCRdb re-called the 5' RACE reads, giving one row per CDR3 protein. Here the sample spans 250,000 to 350,000 distinct CDR3 sequences, less than 25% being singletons. Source material: blood, either unsorted or a sorted T cell fraction (not recorded which). Every receptor here comes from a female donor with ankylosing spondylitis or in good health (not recorded which). Both conserved end residues are part of each CDR3. D genes are given only for firm matches. Only some rows state a clone size, as once, few, many or a class for expanded clones.

clone_size: few
v_call: TRBV2
d_call: -
j_call: TRBJ2-3
cdr3_nt: TGTGCCAGCAGGAACAGGATTAGCACAGATACGCAGTATTTT
cdr3_aa: CASRNRISTDTQYF

clone_size: many
v_call: TRBV6-2/TRBV6-3
d_call: TRBD2
j_call: TRBJ2-7
cdr3_nt: TGTGCCAGCAGTTACAACCCGCCCCGAGGGGCGGGAGACATGTCCTACGAGCAGTACTTC
cdr3_aa: CASSYNPPRGAGDMSYEQYF

clone_size: few
v_call: TRBV20-1
d_call: -
j_call: TRBJ2-3
cdr3_nt: TGCAGTGCCCCGGAACCAGAGCACACAGATACGCAGTATTTT
cdr3_aa: CSAPEPEHTDTQYF

clone_size: few
v_call: TRBV14
d_call: -
j_call: TRBJ1-1
cdr3_nt: TGTGCCAGCAGCCAAATTCATTCCAGGGTGTGGCCTGAAGCTTTCTTT
cdr3_aa: CASSQIHSRVWPEAFF

clone_size: -
v_call: TRBV7-9
d_call: -
j_call: TRBJ2-3
cdr3_nt: TGTGCCAGCAGCTACAGGGCCAGCACAGATACGCAGTATTTT
cdr3_aa: CASSYRASTDTQYF

clone_size: few
v_call: TRBV20-1
d_call: TRBD1
j_call: TRBJ2-7
cdr3_nt: TGCAGTGCTAGGCGGGACAGGGGTTACGAGCAGTACTTC
cdr3_aa: CSARRDRGYEQYF

clone_size: few
v_call: TRBV7-2
d_call: TRBD2
j_call: TRBJ2-3
cdr3_nt: TGTGCCAGCAGCTCCCTAGCGGGAAACACAGATACGCAGTATTTT
cdr3_aa: CASSSLAGNTDTQYF

clone_size: few
v_call: TRBV19
d_call: TRBD1
j_call: TRBJ1-1
cdr3_nt: TGTGCCAGTAGTGGACAGGCGAACACTGAAGCTTTCTTT
cdr3_aa: CASSGQANTEAFF

clone_size: few
v_call: TRBV5-5
d_call: -
j_call: TRBJ1-1
cdr3_nt: TGTGCCAGCAGCTATCGGGGGTTCACTGAAGCTTTCTTT
cdr3_aa: CASSYRGFTEAFF

clone_size: -
v_call: TRBV6-5
d_call: -
j_call: TRBJ2-1
cdr3_nt: TGTGCCAGCAGTTTAGGGGGAGTCTTGGATGAGCAGTTCTTC
cdr3_aa: CASSLGGVLDEQFF

clone_size: few
v_call: TRBV29-1
d_call: -
j_call: TRBJ2-3
cdr3_nt: TGCAGCGTTGAAGAACCCCTATCCGGATTCACAGATACGCAGTATTTT
cdr3_aa: CSVEEPLSGFTDTQYF

clone_size: -
v_call: TRBV20-1
d_call: -
j_call: TRBJ2-7
cdr3_nt: TGCAGTGCTAGAGATTCCCGTACAGGTGCATACGAGCAGTACTTC
cdr3_aa: CSARDSRTGAYEQYF

clone_size: -
v_call: TRBV7-3
d_call: TRBD2
j_call: TRBJ2-1
cdr3_nt: TGTGCCAGCAGCTTAGAACTAGCGAACTGCTCCTACAATGAGCAGTTCTTC
cdr3_aa: CASSLELANCSYNEQFF

clone_size: -
v_call: TRBV5-1
d_call: -
j_call: TRBJ2-7
cdr3_nt: TGCGCCAGCAGCCCCGCCACACCCCAATACGAGCAGTACTTC
cdr3_aa: CASSPATPQYEQYF

clone_size: -
v_call: TRBV27
d_call: TRBD1
j_call: TRBJ1-5
cdr3_nt: TGTGCCAGCAGTCCAGGGGACAGCCGCAATCAGCCCCAGCATTTT
cdr3_aa: CASSPGDSRNQPQHF

clone_size: -
v_call: TRBV12-3/TRBV12-4
d_call: -
j_call: TRBJ1-4
cdr3_nt: TGTGCCAGCAGCCCCACGTCGGAAAAACTGTTTTTT
cdr3_aa: CASSPTSEKLFF

clone_size: once
v_call: TRBV6-2/TRBV6-3
d_call: -
j_call: TRBJ2-7
cdr3_nt: TGTGCCGGGCAGGGGGAGGCAGGCGAGCAGTACTTC
cdr3_aa: CAGQGEAGEQYF

clone_size: -
v_call: TRBV6-1
d_call: -
j_call: TRBJ1-4
cdr3_nt: TGTGCCAGCACCCCGCCCGGGAATCTCGATGAAAAACTGTTTTTT
cdr3_aa: CASTPPGNLDEKLFF

clone_size: many
v_call: TRBV7-9
d_call: -
j_call: TRBJ2-5
cdr3_nt: TGTGCCAGCAGCGCCGTAAGAGACCAAGAGACCCAGTACTTC
cdr3_aa: CASSAVRDQETQYF

clone_size: -
v_call: TRBV20-1
d_call: -
j_call: TRBJ1-3
cdr3_nt: TGCAGTGCCCATGGCGGGAGAGGTGGAAACACCATATATTTT
cdr3_aa: CSAHGGRGGNTIYF

clone_size: -
v_call: TRBV6-2/TRBV6-3
d_call: -
j_call: TRBJ2-3
cdr3_nt: TGTGCCAGCAGTTACTCCAACAGGCTCACCACAGATACGCAGTATTTT
cdr3_aa: CASSYSNRLTTDTQYF

clone_size: -
v_call: TRBV20-1
d_call: TRBD2
j_call: TRBJ2-3
cdr3_nt: TGCAGTGCCCCGAGGGTACTAGCGGGAGGGGATACGCAGTATTTT
cdr3_aa: CSAPRVLAGGDTQYF